One and the same sample provided the 11 T cell receptor beta chains below, sequenced in a study of beta chain features in type 1 diabetes. Investigators reverse transcribed all isolated RNA, so they sequenced expressed TCRB transcripts. Here immunoSEQ multiplex PCR was the method, and the copy in TCRdb shows in-frame clones only, minus some. Among hundreds of thousands of clones listed, approximately 10% were seen once. Sequencing was performed on naive CD4+ T cells from blood. The receptors here all came from a woman in her late teens or twenties in good health.

In this sample, this clone turned up a few times. The chain is built from TRBV7-9 and TRBJ2-5, with 10 positions matching TRBD1. Trimming took 3 bases from V and 5 from J; bases not matched to a gene: 6. The CDR3 contains 15 residues. Per germline, CDR1 SEHNR and CDR2 FQNEAQ (reference sequence). As DNA, the CDR3 is TGTGCCAGCAGCTTGGGGGGGACAGGGGATGAGACCCAGTACTTC. Residues: CASSLGGTGDETQYF.

The rearrangement joins TRBV29-1 to TRBJ1-1; no reliable D call. The CDR3 has 10 amino acids. Germline CDR1 and CDR2: SQVTM and ANQGSEA. Trimming cost V 7 bases and J 5 bases, with 8 bases left between them. The CDR3 nucleotides read TGCAGCGCCCAGGTAACTGAAGCTTTCTTT. It encodes CSAQVTEAFF.

Only a few counts were recorded for this clone. The chain employs TRBV11-2 and TRBJ2-3; possibly TRBD1 for D (6 bases). This CDR3 spans 16 amino acids. CDR1 is SGHAT, CDR2 FQNNGV, per germline. Trimming took off 4 bases at V and 4 bases at J, with 18 bases between the two ends. The CDR3 reads CASSWSANPGADTQYF. As DNA, the CDR3 is TGTGCCAGCAGCTGGTCTGCCAACCCAGGGGCAGATACGCAGTATTTT.

The chain carries TRBV4-2 and TRBJ2-3, with 11 bases that match TRBD2. Germline V gene lookup returns CDR1 LGHNA and CDR2 YNFKEQ. Trimming cost V 5 bases and J 1 base; bases outside gene matches: 14. The CDR3 is made up of 19 amino acids. For the CDR3, the DNA is TGTGCCAGCAGCTCGCCCACTATGTCGGGACTAGCGGGCACAGATACGCAGTATTTT. This codes for CASSSPTMSGLAGTDTQYF.

This clone has more than one count but fewer than ten. The chain uses TRBV6-4 and TRBJ2-4; D possibly matches TRBD1 or TRBD2 (5 bases each). CDR1 is MRHNA, CDR2 SNTAGT, per germline. The CDR3 is 13 residues long. Trimming removed 4 bases at V and 7 bases at J, with 11 bases between. CDR3 nucleotides: TGTGCCAGCAGTGTCGGGGACGGTAACATTCAGTACTTC. Amino acids: CASSVGDGNIQYF.

The gene calls are TRBV5-1 and TRBJ1-1; D may be TRBD1 (6 bases). There are 12 residues in the CDR3. V was pared by 1 base and J by 7 bases, with 8 bases between. Germline CDR1 reads SGHRS; CDR2 reads YFSETQ. The DNA for the CDR3 is TGCGCCAGCAGCTTGATCAGGGGTGAAGCTTTCTTT. Amino acids: CASSLIRGEAFF.

The V and J genes are TRBV7-9 and TRBJ2-1, with 7 bases that match TRBD2. Germline assignment: CDR1 SEHNR and CDR2 FQNEAQ (reference sequence). The CDR3 has 17 residues. With V trimmed by 7 bases and J by 6 bases, 18 bases remained unmatched. The CDR3 loop reads CASNTNRAGVPTNEQFF. CDR3 DNA sequence: TGTGCCAGCAATACCAATAGGGCGGGAGTCCCCACCAATGAGCAGTTCTTC.

The chain employs TRBV5-1 and TRBJ2-3; a possible D gene is TRBD2 (5 bases). Looked up from germline, CDR1 is SGHRS and CDR2 is YFSETQ. Between the trimmed V and J ends, which lost 5 bases and 2 bases, there was a span of 12 bases. The CDR3 is made up of 14 amino acids. CDR3 nucleotides: TGCGCCAGCAGGAGGGAAGCGAACACAGATACGCAGTATTTT. It translates to CASRREANTDTQYF.

This chain links TRBV14 with TRBJ2-7; 8 nucleotides match TRBD1. The germline gives CDR1 SGHDN, CDR2 FVKESK. V lost 0 bases and J lost 5; bases outside the gene matches: 12. The CDR3 is made up of 17 amino acids. CDR3 nucleotides: TGTGCCAGCAGCCAAGATAGACAGGACAGGGAATACAACGAGCAGTACTTC. Its protein product is CASSQDRQDREYNEQYF.

V and J are TRBV28 and TRBJ2-1; TRBD2 matches 7 bases. V gave up 5 bases and J gave up 2 bases; unmatched junction bases: 6. Germline CDR1 MDHEN, CDR2 SYDVKM. This CDR3 region has 15 residues. The CDR3 coding sequence is TGTGCCAGCAGTGCCTGGGGGGGAGCCTACAATGAGCAGTTCTTC. The encoded protein is CASSAWGGAYNEQFF.

This clone occurred a few times. This chain links TRBV4-3 with TRBJ2-1; 14 positions agree with TRBD2. Germline V gives CDR1 LGHNA, CDR2 YSLEER. The trim removed 0 bases at V and 4 bases at J, leaving 8 bases unmatched. The CDR3 is made up of 19 amino acids. Here the CDR3 reads CASSQDPGLAGAYYNEQFF. The CDR3 bases are TGCGCCAGCAGCCAAGACCCGGGACTAGCGGGGGCCTATTACAATGAGCAGTTCTTC.